This entry concerns a single T cell receptor (beta chain). Its antigen is still unknown. This entry is derived from a study of T-cell memory formation after mild COVID-19. TCRdb called the 5' RACE reads again in MiXCR, with one record for every CDR3 protein. In the table there are 300,000 to 400,000 distinct CDR3 sequences, under 25% of which are singletons. V lost 3 bases, J lost 4 bases, and 10 bases stayed unmatched. The germline V gene encodes CDR1 SGDLS and CDR2 YYNGEE. CDR3 size: 17 residues. Study results and limitations: Clones that shrank (day 15 to 85) were balanced CD4/CD8, whereas later expanders leaned CD4+. Contracting clones localized mainly to CM and EM when CD4+ and mainly to EMRA when CD8+.

The sample was PBMCs or a T cell subset sorted from them (not recorded which). This sequence joins TRBV9 and TRBJ2-1; TRBD2 aligns across 10 bases. This clonotype was sampled from an adult woman who had mild COVID-19 (a few samples of this study predate the infection). Cell type and time point are not known. CDR3 protein: CASSGQNLAGVYNEQFF. Here the CDR3 DNA reads TGTGCCAGCAGCGGCCAGAATCTAGCGGGAGTTTACAATGAGCAGTTCTTC.